This TCR beta chain originates from a study of blood T cell repertoires in COVID-19. Here immunoSEQ multiplex PCR was the method, and the copy in TCRdb shows in-frame clones only, minus some. Of about 260,000 clones listed, 80% to 90% are singletons. The J segment lost 3 bases and the V segment lost 3 bases, leaving 7 bases of the junction unmatched. CDR1 is SGDLS, CDR2 YYNGEE, per germline. The length of the CDR3 is 15 residues. The source is a woman aged 40 to 49 who had recovered from COVID-19. Material for sequencing was peripheral blood. The V call is TRBV9, the J call TRBJ2-7, with 9 bases fitting TRBD1. CDR3 sequence: CASSGGDRAGYEQYF. CDR3 sequence (DNA): TGTGCCAGCAGCGGAGGGGACAGGGCCGGCTACGAGCAGTACTTC. Based on the CDR3 plus reference TRBV9 and TRBJ2-7, the full variable domain is DSGVTQTPKHLITATGQRVTLRCSPRSGDLSVYWYQQSLDQGLQFLIQYYNGEERAKGNILERFSAQQFPDLHSELNLSSLELGDSALYFCASSGGDRAGYEQYFGPGTRLTVT.